This TCR beta chain was recovered during a study of Graves' ophthalmopathy and Graves' hyperthyroidism (dated by TCRdb to the late 2010s). The study in broad terms: Peripheral blood was collected before any treatment was given, at the time of initial diagnosis. An independent validation cohort comprised 18 hyperthyroidism patients and around 16 patients who later progressed from hyperthyroidism to ophthalmopathy. In 6 or 7 hyperthyroidism patients, T-cell repertoires of thyroid tissue and blood were compared. To explore V-J signatures that separate ophthalmopathy from hyperthyroidism, a discovery set of around 97 patients was enrolled, consisting of under 50 with ophthalmopathy and about 60 with stable hyperthyroidism. In total, 135 blood samples were TCR-sequenced: around 42 ophthalmopathy, around 75 hyperthyroidism and around 17 hyperthyroidism-to-ophthalmopathy patients. Once sampling was done, hyperthyroidism patients were given methimazole at a starting dose of 30 mg daily, while ophthalmopathy patients were given high-dose intravenous methylprednisolone. To tell Graves' ophthalmopathy apart from Graves' hyperthyroidism, and to predict which patients would progress to ophthalmopathy, the study relied on TCR beta repertoire signatures.

TCR beta CDR3 regions were amplified from RNA transcripts for repertoire sequencing. The first round of RT-PCR was done with HTBI primers and the Qiagen OneStep RT-PCR kit, and was followed by a second round of multiplex PCR, then size selection and purification. Libraries were sequenced on an Illumina HiSeq2000 using paired-end 100 bp reads. The original methods were these. SOAPnuke was used to process the reads, removing any read that contained adapters or uncalled bases, had a mean Phred below 15, or lacked an exact match to the constant primer or identifier. High-quality paired reads were merged with COPE v1.2.5. Unique nucleotide sequences were defined as clonotypes and aligned to IMGT TRB V, D and J references using MiTCR v1.1. Only V-J combinations with frequency above 0.0001 were analysed, covering around 99% of repertoires. For each V-J combination, a TCR clonal expansion and chaos score was defined as the ratio of F50 clonal expansion to chaos observed in the TCRdist matrix. Welch's t-statistics and random forest were used to narrow the features down to over ten V-J combinations, which were then fed into a naive Bayes classifier. Thyroid-blood repertoire similarity was quantified with the Morisita-Horn index. The public reads were reanalyzed by TCRdb: fastp trimming at Q25, MiXCR alignment, in-frame beta chains only. Each CDR3 protein gets just one entry, which takes the most common genes and DNA from the rows behind it. What appears here as the V and J calls and clone size reflects TCRdb's work, not the paper's. This sample is represented by approximately 700,000 distinct CDR3 sequences; about two fifths of them were singletons. The ten largest clonotypes hold over 2.5% of the sample.

Ophthalmopathy patients had moderately to severely active disease, Clinical Activity Score of at least 3, NOSPECS grade of at least 4, and disease duration under 3 months. Patients were excluded if they had other autoimmune diseases, uncontrolled infections, pregnancy or lactation. Diagnosis was based on clinical symptoms, serum thyroxine, TRAb, thyroid ultrasound and orbital computed tomography. PBMCs were isolated from more than 8 ml of fresh peripheral blood by Ficoll-Paque density gradient centrifugation. Total RNA was extracted using Trizol reagent, and RNA quality was checked on an Agilent 2100 Bioanalyzer. The full study reports these points: Sample size was not statistically predetermined, and group allocation was not concealed from the investigators. In validation, the model predicted ophthalmopathy progression with about 64% sensitivity and roughly 72% specificity; some twelve predicted patients were CT-confirmed with GO in a median of about 6.1 months. In cross-validation, the 13-signature model distinguished ophthalmopathy from stable hyperthyroidism with 87.88% sensitivity and 81% to 82% specificity, while in the test set the corresponding values were about 80% and 75%. Among expanded thyroid clonotypes with frequency above 0.001, most also showed up in blood, which suggests that blood repertoires may reflect the thyroid immune response.

Reading the germline V gene gives CDR1 MNHEY and CDR2 SVGAGI. The CDR3 length equals 16 residues, ends included. Here the CDR3 DNA is all that survives: 48 bases in frame from base 1. V is clipped by 0 bases and J by 2 bases, and the sequence between their germline boundaries is 8 bases long. Concerning this clonotype: There is no known antigen for this receptor. A much more abundant neighbour one base away suggests this may be a read error. The missing conserved phenylalanine or tryptophan at the end of this CDR3 makes a read error likely.

Material for sequencing was peripheral blood. The sequence joins TRBV6-5 to TRBJ1-6; no D segment can be confidently identified. The sequence was collected from an adult man with Graves' ophthalmopathy. Read as DNA, the sequence is TGTGCCAGCAGTTACTCGAAGGCAGCCTATAATTCACCCCTCCACCTT. It encodes CASSYSKAAYNSPLHL.